The clone carrying this TCR beta chain was observed at least ten times. Its antigen remains unknown. V gave up 10 bases and J gave up 4 bases, with 13 bases separating them. Looked up from germline, CDR1 is MNHEY and CDR2 is SVGEGT. The CDR3 is made up of 13 amino acids. The entry originates in a study of T cells in Graves' hyperthyroidism and ophthalmopathy. Study-level points and caveats: Prediction of ophthalmopathy progression came a median approximately 6.5 months pre-onset.

Amplified TCR beta CDR3 regions came from RNA transcripts. First-round RT-PCR of the TCR CDR3 relied on the HTBI primer set. TCRdb re-called the multiplex PCR reads with MiXCR, one entry per CDR3 protein. The table records about 580,000 distinct CDR3 sequences, approximately 15% of them present only once. Orbital computed tomography, thyroid ultrasound, serum thyroxine and TRAb, and clinical symptoms together informed the diagnoses. The chain uses TRBV6-2 or TRBV6-3 and TRBJ2-2; either TRBD1 or TRBD2 may supply D (5 bases each). Sequenced input: blood. This clonotype was obtained from a woman between 25 and 40 years old with Graves' hyperthyroidism that later progressed to Graves' ophthalmopathy. The CDR3 DNA reads TGTGCCACCGACGATGGGGGCACCGGGGAGCTGTTTTTT. Its translation is CATDDGGTGELFF.